The rows below give T cell receptor beta chains drawn from one sample of a study of blood T cell repertoires in COVID-19. The method was immunoSEQ multiplex PCR; TCRdb's version includes in-frame clones alone and lacks a portion of them. The sample has around 150,000 clones; about 80% are singletons. Sample: peripheral blood. All receptors derive from a middle-aged woman with COVID-19, enrolled during active disease. Both conserved end residues are part of each CDR3. A D gene is named only where the DNA matches it firmly. Not every row has a clone size; where given, it reads once, few, many or a size class.

V gene	clone size	D gene	J gene	CDR3 DNA	CDR3 protein
TRBV6-4	NA	TRBD2	TRBJ2-7	TGTGCCAGCAGGGCCGGAGCGGGAGCTTGGTCCTACGAGCAGTACTTC	CASRAGAGAWSYEQYF
TRBV19	few	TRBD2	TRBJ2-1	TGTGCCAGACTAGCGGGAGGCTACAATGAGCAGTTCTTC	CARLAGGYNEQFF
TRBV15	NA	TRBD2	TRBJ2-1	TGTGCCACCGGGAACGGGAGGGCCCTCCAGTTCTTC	CATGNGRALQFF
TRBV28	once	TRBD1	TRBJ1-2	TGTGCCAGCCACCGGACAGGGGGTAACTATGGCTACACCTTC	CASHRTGGNYGYTF
TRBV29-1	NA	TRBD2	TRBJ2-1	TGCAGCCCCGACCCCCTAGCGGGACAGGAGCAGTTCTTC	CSPDPLAGQEQFF
TRBV6-5	NA	NA	TRBJ1-4	TGTGCCAGCAGTTACGGGACACACGCAACTAATGAAAAACTGTTTTTT	CASSYGTHATNEKLFF
TRBV28	NA	NA	TRBJ1-5	TGTGCCAGCAGTTTACCGCCCTATAGCAATCAGCCCCAGCATTTT	CASSLPPYSNQPQHF
TRBV4-1	NA	TRBD1	TRBJ2-2	TGCGCCAGCAGCTTCAGCCCACAGGGGACCGGGGAGCTGTTTTTT	CASSFSPQGTGELFF
TRBV12-3/TRBV12-4	NA	NA	TRBJ1-1	TGTGCCAGCAGCTCCGTGGGTCCCTCGGGAGCTTTCTTT	CASSSVGPSGAFF
TRBV2	NA	NA	TRBJ1-3	TGTGCCAGCAGTGCCCCCTTCTCTGGAAACACCATATATTTT	CASSAPFSGNTIYF
TRBV11-2	once	TRBD2	TRBJ2-2	TGTGCCAGCAGCTTAGGGGGACTAGCCGGGGAGCTGTTTTTT	CASSLGGLAGELFF
TRBV28	NA	NA	TRBJ2-1	TGTGCCAGCAGTTTAAGGGGGAATGAGCAGTTCTTC	CASSLRGNEQFF
TRBV5-1	NA	TRBD1	TRBJ1-2	TGCGCCAGCAACCCTTACGACAGGGGGTTAGGGGGCTACACCTTC	CASNPYDRGLGGYTF
TRBV28	NA	NA	TRBJ1-6	TGTGCCAGCAGTGCTACCCTTACAGTTCTAAACTCCTATAATTCACCCCTCCACTTT	CASSATLTVLNSYNSPLHF
TRBV10-1	NA	NA	TRBJ2-3	TGCGCCAGCTCTGAGGAAGGTTCGGATACGCAGTATTTT	CASSEEGSDTQYF
TRBV9	NA	NA	TRBJ1-5	TGTGCCAGCAGCGTAGACGGTCTAGGCAATCAGCCCCAGCATTTT	CASSVDGLGNQPQHF
TRBV10-1	NA	TRBD2	TRBJ2-5	TGCGCCAGCAGTGAGTCGAGGGAAGCGGGAAGACCCAAAGTGACCCAGTACTTC	CASSESREAGRPKVTQYF
TRBV7-9	NA	NA	TRBJ1-1	TGTGCCAGCAGCCCAGTGAGGGGAGGTTTTGTCGTGGACACTGAAGCTTTCTTT	CASSPVRGGFVVDTEAFF
TRBV30	NA	NA	TRBJ1-3	TGTGCCTGGAGGTACTCTGGAAACACCATATATTTT	CAWRYSGNTIYF
TRBV28	NA	NA	TRBJ1-1	TGTGCCAGCAGTTTTGGTGGGGCAGGACTGAACACTGAAGCTTTCTTT	CASSFGGAGLNTEAFF
TRBV2	NA	NA	TRBJ2-5	TGTGCCAGCCATAGACAGTACCAAGAGACCCAGTACTTC	CASHRQYQETQYF
TRBV2	NA	TRBD1	TRBJ2-7	TGTGCCAGCAGCGACGACAGGGTCAACGAGCAGTACTTC	CASSDDRVNEQYF
TRBV28	NA	TRBD2	TRBJ2-1	TGTGCCAGCAGTTTATCGGGTCTAGCGGCTTACAATGAGCAGTTCTTC	CASSLSGLAAYNEQFF
TRBV19	NA	NA	TRBJ2-3	TGTGCCAGTAGTATTTTGGAGGGTCTGAATACGCAGTATTTT	CASSILEGLNTQYF
TRBV28	NA	NA	TRBJ1-2	TGTGCCAGCAGTTCTCCAGGGCAGTATGGCTACACCTTC	CASSSPGQYGYTF
TRBV24-1	NA	NA	TRBJ1-2	TGTGCCACCAGTGATTCCGACGGGGGCTATGGCTACACCTTC	CATSDSDGGYGYTF
TRBV7-9	once	NA	TRBJ2-3	TGTGCCAGCAGCTTACCGGTCACAGATACGCAGTATTTT	CASSLPVTDTQYF
TRBV28	NA	TRBD2	TRBJ2-7	TGTGCCAGCAGTCCTTATGGCGGGAGGGGCGAGCAGTACTTC	CASSPYGGRGEQYF
TRBV11-2	NA	TRBD2	TRBJ2-5	TGTGCCAGCAGCCCTGGCCGACTAGCGGGAGCAGGGGAGACCCAGTACTTC	CASSPGRLAGAGETQYF
TRBV3-1/TRBV3-2	NA	TRBD1	TRBJ2-4	TGTGCCAGCAGCCAAGGGGTTGCGGGGACAGGGCCCAAAAACATTCAGTACTTC	CASSQGVAGTGPKNIQYF
TRBV6-5	NA	TRBD1	TRBJ2-2	TGTGCCAGCTCTAGACAGGGGAACACCGGGGAGCTGTTTTTT	CASSRQGNTGELFF
TRBV12-3/TRBV12-4	NA	NA	TRBJ1-5	TGTGCCAGCAGTTTAGGACACAATCAGCCCCAGCATTTT	CASSLGHNQPQHF
TRBV5-6	NA	TRBD1	TRBJ1-2	TGTGCCAGCAGCTGGACAGGGGCGCAGGACTATGGCTACACCTTC	CASSWTGAQDYGYTF
TRBV6-4	few	NA	TRBJ2-3	TGTGCCAGCAGTGACAGGGGCGGGGGCACAGATACGCAGTATTTT	CASSDRGGGTDTQYF
TRBV28	NA	TRBD1	TRBJ1-1	TGTGCCAGCAGTTTATCAGCAGGGGGGAACACTGAAGCTTTCTTT	CASSLSAGGNTEAFF
TRBV19	NA	NA	TRBJ2-1	TGTGCCAGTAGTCCCTCGGGATTCAATGAGCAGTTCTTC	CASSPSGFNEQFF
TRBV7-9	NA	NA	TRBJ2-5	TGTGCCAGCAGCCTCGGGGGTACCCAAGAGACCCAGTACTTC	CASSLGGTQETQYF
TRBV6-4	NA	TRBD2	TRBJ2-1	TGTGCCAGCAGTGAACAGCGGGGGGGCCCCGATGAGCAGTTCTTC	CASSEQRGGPDEQFF
TRBV19	few	NA	TRBJ1-6	TGTGCCAGTAGTATGAGGTTCCAGACTAATTCACCCCTCCACTTT	CASSMRFQTNSPLHF
TRBV6-6	NA	NA	TRBJ1-2	TGTGCCAGCAGCCCCGGGGGAACCACCTATGGCTACACCTTC	CASSPGGTTYGYTF
TRBV10-3	NA	NA	TRBJ2-1	TGTGCCATCAAATTCGGACTGTACAATGAGCAGTTCTTC	CAIKFGLYNEQFF
TRBV2	NA	NA	TRBJ1-5	TGTGCCAGCACCAGGGCTAACAATCAGCCCCAGCATTTT	CASTRANNQPQHF
TRBV5-1	NA	TRBD2	TRBJ2-1	TGCGCCAGCAGCCTTGGGACTAGCGGGAGCTACAATGAGCAGTTCTTC	CASSLGTSGSYNEQFF
TRBV30	few	NA	TRBJ1-6	TGTGCCTGGAGTGTTCAACAGGGCCCCCTCCACTTT	CAWSVQQGPLHF
TRBV19	NA	NA	TRBJ1-1	TGTGCCAGTACAAGTGCAGGCCTCGCGGGAGAAGCTTTCTTT	CASTSAGLAGEAFF
TRBV6-5	NA	NA	TRBJ1-2	TGTGCCAGCACCTGGGGGGTCAAGGGGGGCTACACCTTC	CASTWGVKGGYTF
TRBV3-1/TRBV3-2	NA	NA	TRBJ1-3	TGTGCCAGCAGCCAAGAACCCCACCAGGGTAAGGGGAACACCATATATTTT	CASSQEPHQGKGNTIYF
TRBV29-1	NA	NA	TRBJ2-5	TGCAGCGTTGCGGACAGACAAGAGACCCAGTACTTC	CSVADRQETQYF
TRBV7-8	NA	NA	TRBJ2-1	TGTGCCAGCAGTCCTACGTTGCCGAGCTCCTACAATGAGCAGTTCTTC	CASSPTLPSSYNEQFF
TRBV27	NA	NA	TRBJ2-3	TGTGCCAGCAGTTTATTAGTGCGGGGGCCGGGAGATACGCAGTATTTT	CASSLLVRGPGDTQYF
TRBV7-3	NA	NA	TRBJ2-1	TGTGCCAGCGCGGTCAGCGGGTACAATGAGCAGTTCTTC	CASAVSGYNEQFF
TRBV7-3	NA	NA	TRBJ2-3	TGTGCCAGCAGCCCGGGGGAGTCGAGCACAGATACGCAGTATTTT	CASSPGESSTDTQYF